A single sample is the source of the 13 T cell receptor beta chains below, sequenced in a study of CD8 T cells in Susac syndrome (dated by TCRdb to the late 2010s). The library was obtained by the immunoSEQ multiplex PCR assay. RNA was extracted using the RNeasy kit, and roughly 0.5 to 1 ug of the RNA was reverse transcribed with random hexamers. TCRdb reworked the public reads: Q25 trimming with fastp, MiXCR clone assembly, productive beta chains retained. Every entry covers one CDR3 protein and lists the most common genes and DNA from its rows. Recorded for this sample are 100,000 or so distinct CDR3 sequences; around 92% of them occurred a single time. Approximately 0.13% of the sample is in the top ten clones. What was sequenced was CD8+ T cells from PBMCs. Receptors were obtained from a human donor in good health.

The chain recombines TRBV6-5 with TRBJ1-2; D perhaps matches TRBD1 (5 bases). Per the germline V gene, CDR1 is MNHEY and CDR2 is SVGAGI. This CDR3 is built from 15 residues. Trimming took off 2 bases at V and 7 bases at J, with 17 bases between the two ends. CDR3 nucleotide sequence: TGTGCCAGCAGTTACCCGGGAGGGGCAAAGGGTGGCTACACCTTC. Translated: CASSYPGGAKGGYTF.

The V and J genes are TRBV29-1 and TRBJ2-1; 8 bases line up with TRBD2. The trim removed 5 bases at V and 15 bases at J, leaving 9 bases unmatched. Germline V gives CDR1 SQVTM, CDR2 ANQGSEA. The CDR3 has 11 amino acids. CDR3 sequence reads: CSVKGGTSTFF. The CDR3 DNA reads as TGCAGCGTTAAGGGTGGGACTAGTACGTTCTTC.

The rearrangement joins TRBV29-1 to TRBJ1-4, with 7 bases fitting TRBD1. The germline V gene encodes CDR1 SQVTM and CDR2 ANQGSEA. Trimming took 7 bases from V and 6 from J; bases not matched to a gene: 8. The CDR3 consists of 13 residues. This CDR3 reads CSAYRDRDEKLFF. The CDR3, as DNA: TGCAGCGCCTACCGGGACAGAGATGAAAAACTGTTTTTT.

The genes are TRBV7-3 and TRBJ2-2; D call uncertain. The CDR3 totals 13 residues. Germline lookup yields CDR1 SGHTA and CDR2 FQGTGA. V was pared by 5 bases and J by 7 bases, with 11 bases between. The chain's CDR3 is CASSPGLGGELFF. CDR3 coding DNA: TGTGCCAGCAGCCCCGGATTGGGCGGGGAGCTGTTTTTT. Full variable domain (rest looked up from reference TRBV7-3 and TRBJ2-2): GAGVSQTPSNKVTEKGKYVELRCDPISGHTALYWYRQSLGQGPEFLIYFQGTGAADDSGLPNDRFFAVRPEGSVSTLKIQRTERGDSAVYLCASSPGLGGELFFGEGSRLTVL.

DNA of the CDR3: TGTGCCAGTAGTCAACTGGGGCTCGGCACTGAAGCTTTCTTT. Translation: CASSQLGLGTEAFF. The chain uses TRBV19 and TRBJ1-1, with D possibly TRBD1 on 5 matching bases. Germline V gene lookup returns CDR1 LNHDA and CDR2 SQIVND (reference sequence). The V and J ends lost 5 bases and 4 bases respectively, with 14 bases between them. The CDR3 consists of 14 residues. Full variable domain (missing parts from reference TRBV19 and TRBJ1-1): DGGITQSPKYLFRKEGQNVTLSCEQNLNHDAMYWYRQDPGQGLRLIYYSQIVNDFQKGDIAEGYSVSREKKESFPLTVTSAQKNPTAFYLCASSQLGLGTEAFFGQGTRLTVV.

The V gene is TRBV19, the J gene TRBJ2-1; 8 nucleotides match TRBD1. Germline V gives CDR1 LNHDA, CDR2 SQIVND (reference sequence). V lost 10 bases to trimming and J lost 2 bases; unmatched junction nucleotides: 7. There are 14 residues in the CDR3. The chain's CDR3 is CATATGDPYNEQFF. The CDR3 DNA reads TGTGCCACGGCGACAGGGGACCCCTACAATGAGCAGTTCTTC. Full variable domain (rest looked up from reference TRBV19 and TRBJ2-1): DGGITQSPKYLFRKEGQNVTLSCEQNLNHDAMYWYRQDPGQGLRLIYYSQIVNDFQKGDIAEGYSVSREKKESFPLTVTSAQKNPTAFYLCATATGDPYNEQFFGPGTRLTVL.

The chain has TRBV2 and TRBJ2-4; 8 bases match TRBD1. The germline CDR1 and CDR2 sequences are SNHLY and FYNNEI. The CDR3 spans 18 residues. Germline trimming cut 5 bases from V and 4 bases from J; bases unmatched to any gene: 16. Here the CDR3 reads CASSPPLDRVSSKNIQYF. DNA for the CDR3: TGTGCCAGCAGTCCGCCCTTGGACAGGGTTAGTTCAAAAAACATTCAGTACTTC.

The V and J genes are TRBV29-1 and TRBJ2-7, with no clear D. The germline CDR1 and CDR2 sequences are SQVTM and ANQGSEA. V was clipped by 0 bases and J by 9 bases, with 12 bases between them. The CDR3 loop spans 12 amino acids. CDR3 coding DNA: TGCAGCGTTGAAGAAGGATGGGATGGGCAGTACTTC. Residues: CSVEEGWDGQYF.

V gene TRBV15 combines with J gene TRBJ1-3, with D perhaps matching TRBD1 (5 bases). V was cut by 0 bases and J by 0 bases, with 9 bases left in between. The CDR3 is 16 residues long. Germline CDR1 is LNHNV and CDR2 is YYDKDF (reference sequence). CDR3 protein: CATSRDLQVSGNTIYF. As DNA, the CDR3 is TGTGCCACCAGCAGAGATCTACAGGTCTCTGGAAACACCATATATTTT.

This chain connects TRBV29-1 to TRBJ2-7; TRBD2 matches 7 bases. CDR3 length: 11 residues. Germline V CDR1 and CDR2: SQVTM, ANQGSEA. V shed 6 bases and J 3 bases; nucleotides not matched to a gene: 2. The CDR3 spells CSVGGSYEQYF. The CDR3, as DNA: TGCAGCGTGGGGGGGAGCTACGAGCAGTACTTC.

The chain uses TRBV6-2 or TRBV6-3 and TRBJ2-3, with no clear D. The V end lost 6 bases, the J end lost 2 bases, and 12 bases lay between the germline ends. Germline V gene sequence: CDR1 MNHEY, CDR2 SVGEGT. The CDR3 covers 14 residues. Here the CDR3 reads CASRLSSTTDTQYF. CDR3 nucleotides: TGTGCCAGCAGGCTCTCCTCCACCACAGATACGCAGTATTTT.

CDR3 in DNA: TGTGCCAGCAGTTACTCGCAGCGGACCGGGGAGCTGTTTTTT. It yields the protein CASSYSQRTGELFF. The gene calls are TRBV6-5 and TRBJ2-2; a possible D gene is TRBD2 (5 bases). The V and J ends lost 0 bases and 5 bases respectively, with 7 bases between them. From germline, CDR1 is MNHEY and CDR2 SVGAGI. CDR3 size: 14 residues.

DNA of the CDR3: TGTGCCAGTAGTACCCCTCAGGGGGCCAACGTCCTGACTTTC. Amino acid sequence: CASSTPQGANVLTF. The V and J genes are TRBV19 and TRBJ2-6; D gene ambiguous. V shed 4 bases and J shed 4 bases, with 8 bases lying between them. CDR3 length: 14 amino acids. Germline CDR1 LNHDA, CDR2 SQIVND (reference sequence).